Sequencing of this T cell receptor (beta chain) was carried out in a study of T cell responses to AZD1222 COVID-19 vaccine. At the level of the study: Second-dose intervals near 4 or 12 weeks were combined. General study points: White British people made up most donors, females outnumbered males, and clonal diversity was possibly underestimated. CD4 TCRs linked to vaccination spanned spike, dominating at 160-218 and 743-854.

On this clone: Its specificity is unknown.

This CDR3 has 15 amino acids. Germline CDR1 and CDR2: MNHEY and SMNVEV (reference sequence). Trimming pared 6 bases from V and 3 bases from J, leaving 15 bases between. Profiled with immunoSEQ multiplex PCR; TCRdb holds only in-frame clones, not every one. The table shows approximately 100,000 clones, with around 87% occurring only once. The receptor's source is an adult in good health. The rearrangement uses TRBV27 and TRBJ1-5; D is undetermined. The material sequenced was peripheral blood, taken on day 0 of AZD1222 vaccination. The CDR3 nucleotides are TGTGCCAGCAGCGCCCGTGGGGTAGACAATCAGCCCCAGCATTTT. Translated, it gives CASSARGVDNQPQHF.